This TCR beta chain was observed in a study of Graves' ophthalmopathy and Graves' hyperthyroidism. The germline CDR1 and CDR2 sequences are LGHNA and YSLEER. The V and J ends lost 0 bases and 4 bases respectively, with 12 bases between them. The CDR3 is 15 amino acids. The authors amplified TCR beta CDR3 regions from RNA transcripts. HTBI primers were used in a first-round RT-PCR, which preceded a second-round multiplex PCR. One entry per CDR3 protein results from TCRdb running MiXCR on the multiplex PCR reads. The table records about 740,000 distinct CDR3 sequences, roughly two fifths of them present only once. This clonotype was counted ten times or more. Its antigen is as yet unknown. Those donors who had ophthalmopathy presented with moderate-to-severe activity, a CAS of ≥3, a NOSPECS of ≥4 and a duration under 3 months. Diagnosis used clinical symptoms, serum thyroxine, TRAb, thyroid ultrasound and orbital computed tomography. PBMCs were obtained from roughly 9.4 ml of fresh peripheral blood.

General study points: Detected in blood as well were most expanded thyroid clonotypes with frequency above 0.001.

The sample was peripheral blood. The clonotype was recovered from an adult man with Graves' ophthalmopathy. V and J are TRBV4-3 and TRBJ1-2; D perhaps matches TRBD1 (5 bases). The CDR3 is CASSQDHRTSYGYTF. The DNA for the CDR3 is TGCGCCAGCAGCCAAGATCACAGGACGAGCTATGGCTACACCTTC.